This T cell receptor beta chain emerged from a study of blood T cell repertoires in COVID-19. This clone has only one observation. This CDR3 has 13 amino acids. CDR1 is GTSNPN, CDR2 SVGIG, per germline (reference sequence). The V end lost 5 bases, the J end lost 6 bases, and 16 bases lay between the germline ends. Some clones are missing from TCRdb's copy, which holds only in-frame ones; the method was immunoSEQ multiplex PCR. The top ten hold roughly 12% of the sample, which has approximately 400,000 clones, about 91% seen once. The sequence derives from a woman aged 50 to 60 with COVID-19, enrolled during active disease. Source material: peripheral blood. The chain uses TRBV30 and TRBJ1-1; TRBD1 might be the D (6 bases). This CDR3 is CAWDGGLEAEAFF. The CDR3 region has the DNA TGTGCCTGGGATGGGGGCTTAGAAGCTGAAGCTTTCTTT.